These 9 T cell receptor beta chains originate from one sample sequenced in a study of blood T cell repertoires in COVID-19. The assay was immunoSEQ multiplex PCR, and TCRdb's table has in-frame clones only and misses some. The table has around 700,000 clones, about 87% seen once. The sequenced material came from peripheral blood. All receptors come from a woman younger than 30 with acute or convalescent COVID-19.

This clone was found a few times. The rearrangement uses TRBV6-5 and TRBJ2-7, with 7 bases matching TRBD1. This CDR3 has 14 residues. The germline CDR1 and CDR2 sequences are MNHEY and SVGAGI. V dropped 2 bases and J dropped 5; count of bases not matched to a gene: 6. The CDR3 sequence: CASSYGTEGNEQYF. The CDR3 nucleotides are TGTGCCAGCAGTTACGGGACAGAAGGGAACGAGCAGTACTTC.

CDR3 loop: CASSQGDQETQYF. As DNA, the CDR3 is TGTGCCAGCAGTCAGGGGGACCAAGAGACCCAGTACTTC. The rearrangement uses TRBV7-9 and TRBJ2-5, with 7 positions matching TRBD1. The J segment lost 0 bases and the V segment lost 6 bases, leaving 1 base of the junction unmatched. There are 13 residues in the CDR3. The V gene's germline CDR1 is SEHNR and CDR2 FQNEAQ (reference sequence).

V is TRBV19 and J is TRBJ1-2; 9 bases are shared with TRBD1. This CDR3 spans 16 amino acids. Germline loops: CDR1 LNHDA, CDR2 SQIVND (reference sequence). V trimming: 10 bases; J trimming: 0 bases; junction bases outside the gene matches: 12. The CDR3 spells CATTGTGWGANYGYTF. The CDR3 DNA follows: TGTGCCACTACCGGGACAGGGTGGGGAGCTAACTATGGCTACACCTTC.

The chain employs TRBV29-1 and TRBJ1-2, with 7 bases identical to TRBD1. The J segment lost 6 bases and the V segment lost 6 bases, leaving 4 bases of the junction unmatched. This CDR3 has 11 residues. Germline CDR1 reads SQVTM; CDR2 reads ANQGSEA. The CDR3 region has the DNA TGCAGCGTCGCAGGGGGTAATGGCTACACCTTC. It is translated as CSVAGGNGYTF.

This sequence joins TRBV5-6 and TRBJ2-4; a possible D gene is TRBD1 (5 bases). V was cut by 3 bases and J by 0 bases, with 7 bases left in between. Germline V gene lookup returns CDR1 SGHDT and CDR2 YYEEEE. This CDR3 is 14 amino acids long. This chain's CDR3 is CASSWGRAKNIQYF. CDR3 nucleotide sequence: TGTGCCAGCAGCTGGGGCCGAGCCAAAAACATTCAGTACTTC.

The chain joins TRBV5-5 to TRBJ1-1; D is ambiguous. The CDR3 length is 15 residues. The germline gives CDR1 SGHKS, CDR2 YYEKEE (reference sequence). V was trimmed by 3 bases and J by 1 base, leaving 13 bases between them. In nucleotides, the CDR3 is TGTGCCAGCAGCTCGGTTATTTTGAAGAACACTGAAGCTTTCTTT. Amino acids: CASSSVILKNTEAFF.

The chain couples TRBV7-9 to TRBJ2-3, with TRBD1 matching over 12 bases. This CDR3 spans 15 amino acids. CDR1 is SEHNR, CDR2 FQNEAQ, per germline (reference sequence). Losses at the gene ends were 4 bases for V and 4 bases for J; bases not matched to a gene: 3. CDR3 in amino acids: CASSWGQGAADTQYF. DNA of the CDR3: TGTGCCAGCAGCTGGGGACAGGGGGCAGCAGATACGCAGTATTTT.

The CDR3 bases are TGCAGTGCAGGACAGGATGGCTACACCTTC. It yields the protein CSAGQDGYTF. The rearrangement uses TRBV20-1 and TRBJ1-2; TRBD1 matches at 7 bases. The J segment lost 6 bases and the V segment lost 6 bases, leaving 1 base of the junction unmatched. Germline CDR1 DFQATT, CDR2 SNEGSKA (reference sequence). The CDR3 covers 10 residues.

This chain links TRBV7-2 with TRBJ1-1; 12 bases map to TRBD1. The V gene end was trimmed by 5 bases and the J gene end by 10 bases; junction bases not matched to a gene: 8. The germline V gene encodes CDR1 SGHTA and CDR2 FQGNSA. This CDR3 contains 14 residues. The DNA of the CDR3 is TGTGCCAGCAGCGGATCCCGGGACAGGGGGCTAGCTTTCTTT. This encodes CASSGSRDRGLAFF. The full variable domain, in which reference TRBV7-2 and TRBJ1-1 provide the parts outside the CDR3, is GAGVSQSPSNKVTEKGKDVELRCDPISGHTALYWYRQSLGQGLEFLIYFQGNSAPDKSGLPSDRFSAERTGGSVSTLTIQRTQQEDSAVYLCASSGSRDRGLAFFGQGTRLTVV.